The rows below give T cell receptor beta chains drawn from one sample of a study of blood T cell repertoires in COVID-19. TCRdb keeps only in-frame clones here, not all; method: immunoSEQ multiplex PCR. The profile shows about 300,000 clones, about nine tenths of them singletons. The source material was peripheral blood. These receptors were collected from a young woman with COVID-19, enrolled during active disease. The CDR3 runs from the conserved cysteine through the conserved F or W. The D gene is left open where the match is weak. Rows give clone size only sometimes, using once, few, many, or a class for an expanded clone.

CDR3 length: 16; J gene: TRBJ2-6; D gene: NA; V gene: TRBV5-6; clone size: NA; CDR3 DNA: TGTGCCAGCAGCCGGAGGGGTAGCTCTGGGGCCAACGTCCTGACTTTC; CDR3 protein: CASSRRGSSGANVLTF
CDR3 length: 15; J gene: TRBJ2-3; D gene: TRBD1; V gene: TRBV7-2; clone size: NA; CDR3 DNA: TGTGCCAGCAGCCTTAGGACAGGGCAGACAGATACGCAGTATTTT; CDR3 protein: CASSLRTGQTDTQYF
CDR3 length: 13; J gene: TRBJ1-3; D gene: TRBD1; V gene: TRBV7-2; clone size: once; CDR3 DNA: TGTGCCAGCAGCCTCCATCAGGGGGGCACCATATATTTT; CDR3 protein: CASSLHQGGTIYF
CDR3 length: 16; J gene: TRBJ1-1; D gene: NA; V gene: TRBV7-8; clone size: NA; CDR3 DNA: TGTGCCAGCAGCGTGACACGTTTGATAGGGAACACTGAAGCTTTCTTT; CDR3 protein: CASSVTRLIGNTEAFF
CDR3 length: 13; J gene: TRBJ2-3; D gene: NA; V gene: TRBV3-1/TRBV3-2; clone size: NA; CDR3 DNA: TGTGCCAGCAGCCGTGCTAGCTCCGATACGCAGTATTTT; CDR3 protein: CASSRASSDTQYF
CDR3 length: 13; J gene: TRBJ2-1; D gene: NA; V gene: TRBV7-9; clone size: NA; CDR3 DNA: TGTGCTAGCTGGGGGCCCTTGGACAATGAGCAGTTCTTC; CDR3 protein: CASWGPLDNEQFF
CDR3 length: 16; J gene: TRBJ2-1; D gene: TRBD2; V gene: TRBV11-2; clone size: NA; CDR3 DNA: TGTGCCAGCAGCTTAGGGAGTCTAGCGGGGATCGATGAGCAGTTCTTC; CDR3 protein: CASSLGSLAGIDEQFF
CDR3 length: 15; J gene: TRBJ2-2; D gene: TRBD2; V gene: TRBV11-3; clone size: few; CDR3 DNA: TGTGCCAGCAGCCGACTAGCGGTTAACACCGGGGAGCTGTTTTTT; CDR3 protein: CASSRLAVNTGELFF
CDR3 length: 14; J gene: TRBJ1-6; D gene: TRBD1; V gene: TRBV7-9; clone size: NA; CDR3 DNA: TGTGCCAGCAGCCCACAGGGGAATAATTCACCCCTCCACTTT; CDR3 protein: CASSPQGNNSPLHF
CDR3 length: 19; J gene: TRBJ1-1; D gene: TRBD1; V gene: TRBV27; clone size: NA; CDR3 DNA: TGTGCCAGCAAGACACACGACAGGGGGGCTCAAGGAATGAACACTGAAGCTTTCTTT; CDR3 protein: CASKTHDRGAQGMNTEAFF
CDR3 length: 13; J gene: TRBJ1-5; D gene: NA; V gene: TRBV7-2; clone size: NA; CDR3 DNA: TGTGCCAGCAGCTTAGAGAGGACACGGCCCCAGCATTTT; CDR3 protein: CASSLERTRPQHF
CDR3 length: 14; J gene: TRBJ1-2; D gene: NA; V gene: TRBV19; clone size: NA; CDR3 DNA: TGTGCCAGTAGTGTTCAAGGGGTGGCCTATGGCTACACCTTC; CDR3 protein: CASSVQGVAYGYTF
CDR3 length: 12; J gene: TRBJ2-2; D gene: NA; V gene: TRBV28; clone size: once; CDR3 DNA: TGTGCCGCTCAGGGATCCACCGGGGAGCTGTTTTTT; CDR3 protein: CAAQGSTGELFF
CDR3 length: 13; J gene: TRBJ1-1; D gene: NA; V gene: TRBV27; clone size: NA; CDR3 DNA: TGTGCCAGCAGTACGCTAGGCGGGTGGGAAGCTTTCTTT; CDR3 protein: CASSTLGGWEAFF
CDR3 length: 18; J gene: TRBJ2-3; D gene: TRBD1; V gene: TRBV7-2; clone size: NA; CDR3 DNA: TGTGCCAGCAGCTCCTACGCGCTCGGGACAGGGAGCACAGATACGCAGTATTTT; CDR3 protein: CASSSYALGTGSTDTQYF
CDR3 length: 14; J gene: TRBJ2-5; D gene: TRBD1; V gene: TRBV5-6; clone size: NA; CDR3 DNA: TGTGCCAGCAGCCGTCGACAGGGGTTGGAGACCCAGTACTTC; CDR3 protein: CASSRRQGLETQYF
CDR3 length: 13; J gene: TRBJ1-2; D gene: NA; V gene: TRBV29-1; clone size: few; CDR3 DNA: TGCAGCGTGGACCCCCAGGGGATTGATGGCTACACCTTC; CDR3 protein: CSVDPQGIDGYTF
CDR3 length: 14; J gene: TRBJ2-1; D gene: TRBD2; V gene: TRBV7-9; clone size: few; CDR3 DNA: TGTGCCAGCAGCACAGGACTAGCCTACAATGAGCAGTTCTTC; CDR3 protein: CASSTGLAYNEQFF
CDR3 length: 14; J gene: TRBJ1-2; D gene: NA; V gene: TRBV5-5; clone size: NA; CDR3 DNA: TGTGCCAGCAGCTTGTACAGGGTCGGTTATGGCTACACCTTC; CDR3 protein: CASSLYRVGYGYTF